This is a list of T cell receptor beta chains from one sample in a study of early T cells in non-severe SARS-CoV-2 infection. TCRdb passed the 5' RACE reads through MiXCR, listing each CDR3 protein once. This sample carries approximately 35,000 distinct CDR3 sequences, approximately 5% of them seen once, and the ten largest clones take 10% to 15%. The material sequenced was whole blood. The receptors stem from an adult who was a healthcare worker with PCR-confirmed SARS-CoV-2 infection or an uninfected control (not recorded which). CDR3s include the opening cysteine and the closing phenylalanine or tryptophan. Each record gives: V gene, clone size, J gene, D gene, CDR3 DNA, CDR3 protein. D genes are given only for firm matches. Size is omitted from some rows. Given values are once, few, many or a class for expanded clones.

v_call: TRBV3-1; clone_size: many; j_call: TRBJ2-7; d_call: TRBD1; cdr3_nt: TGTGCCAGCAGCCAAGACACAGGGGGGTACGAGCAGTACTTC; cdr3_aa: CASSQDTGGYEQYF
v_call: TRBV11-2; clone_size: many; j_call: TRBJ2-3; d_call: NA; cdr3_nt: TGTGCCAGCAGCGTCGGTGGGGCCGTGACAGATACGCAGTATTTT; cdr3_aa: CASSVGGAVTDTQYF
v_call: TRBV11-3; clone_size: many; j_call: TRBJ1-4; d_call: NA; cdr3_nt: TGTGCCAGCAGCTTTAAAGGGTGTAATGAAAAACTGTTTTTT; cdr3_aa: CASSFKGCNEKLFF
v_call: TRBV7-3; clone_size: NA; j_call: TRBJ2-5; d_call: TRBD1; cdr3_nt: TGTGCCAGCAGCCCAGGGGGCGCGAAGACCCAGTACTTC; cdr3_aa: CASSPGGAKTQYF
v_call: TRBV29-1; clone_size: NA; j_call: TRBJ1-1; d_call: NA; cdr3_nt: TGCAGCACGACCGGGGCCGACACTGAAGCTTTCTTT; cdr3_aa: CSTTGADTEAFF
v_call: TRBV27; clone_size: many; j_call: TRBJ1-5; d_call: NA; cdr3_nt: TGTGCCAGCAGTAACTCCTGGGGTCAGCCCCAGCATTTT; cdr3_aa: CASSNSWGQPQHF
v_call: TRBV12-3/TRBV12-4; clone_size: many; j_call: TRBJ2-2; d_call: TRBD1; cdr3_nt: TGTGCCAGCAGTTTACAGGGGGAGAACACCGGGGAGCTGTTTTTT; cdr3_aa: CASSLQGENTGELFF
v_call: TRBV11-2; clone_size: many; j_call: TRBJ2-1; d_call: TRBD2; cdr3_nt: TGTGCCAGCAGCTCGGGGGGGCGCATCTACAATGAGCAGTTCTTC; cdr3_aa: CASSSGGRIYNEQFF
v_call: TRBV11-2; clone_size: few; j_call: TRBJ2-5; d_call: NA; cdr3_nt: TGTGCCAGCCCAGGGGCGGGCGGAGAGTACTTC; cdr3_aa: CASPGAGGEYF
v_call: TRBV28; clone_size: many; j_call: TRBJ2-7; d_call: NA; cdr3_nt: TGTGCCAGCAGTTTAGGGGTCGGCAGGGGTTGGGGCGAGCAGTACTTC; cdr3_aa: CASSLGVGRGWGEQYF
v_call: TRBV12-3/TRBV12-4; clone_size: many; j_call: TRBJ1-5; d_call: NA; cdr3_nt: TGTGCCAGCAGTTTAAGGGCAGGCGGGGGACCAAGGAATCAGCCCCAGCATTTT; cdr3_aa: CASSLRAGGGPRNQPQHF
v_call: TRBV7-2; clone_size: many; j_call: TRBJ2-5; d_call: TRBD1; cdr3_nt: TGTGCCAGCAGCCCGGGACAGGGGGCTCAAGAGACCCAGTACTTC; cdr3_aa: CASSPGQGAQETQYF
v_call: TRBV15; clone_size: many; j_call: TRBJ2-3; d_call: NA; cdr3_nt: TGTGCCACCTCGAAAGGAGGGGCTTCAGATACGCAGTATTTT; cdr3_aa: CATSKGGASDTQYF
v_call: TRBV11-2; clone_size: many; j_call: TRBJ2-3; d_call: NA; cdr3_nt: TGTGCCAGCAGCTTGATAAGGGGGGGTATGCGCACAGATACGCAGTATTTT; cdr3_aa: CASSLIRGGMRTDTQYF
v_call: TRBV15; clone_size: many; j_call: TRBJ1-5; d_call: NA; cdr3_nt: TGTGCCACCAGCAAGGGGACTCCTGGCAATCAGCCCCAGCATTTT; cdr3_aa: CATSKGTPGNQPQHF
v_call: TRBV12-3/TRBV12-4; clone_size: many; j_call: TRBJ2-3; d_call: NA; cdr3_nt: TGTGCCAGCAGTTTGGAGGGGGTCGCAGATACGCAGTATTTT; cdr3_aa: CASSLEGVADTQYF
v_call: TRBV5-6; clone_size: many; j_call: TRBJ1-6; d_call: TRBD1; cdr3_nt: TGTGCCAGCAGCGGGCGGACAGGGAATTCACCCCTCCACTTT; cdr3_aa: CASSGRTGNSPLHF
v_call: TRBV12-3/TRBV12-4; clone_size: many; j_call: TRBJ2-1; d_call: TRBD2; cdr3_nt: TGTGCCAGCAGTTCCGGGACTAGCGGATCCTACAATGAGCAGTTCTTC; cdr3_aa: CASSSGTSGSYNEQFF
v_call: TRBV5-1; clone_size: many; j_call: TRBJ1-2; d_call: NA; cdr3_nt: TGCGCCAGCAGCTCCATTGGGCAGGGCTATGGCTACACCTTC; cdr3_aa: CASSSIGQGYGYTF
v_call: TRBV7-2; clone_size: NA; j_call: TRBJ1-5; d_call: NA; cdr3_nt: TGTGCCAGCAGCTTAAGTTTAATCCAGCCCCAGCATTTT; cdr3_aa: CASSLSLIQPQHF
v_call: TRBV20-1; clone_size: many; j_call: TRBJ1-5; d_call: NA; cdr3_nt: TGCAGTGCCACGGACGCAGCCAATCAGCCCCAGCATTTT; cdr3_aa: CSATDAANQPQHF
v_call: TRBV2; clone_size: many; j_call: TRBJ1-2; d_call: NA; cdr3_nt: TGTGCCAGCAGTGAGATGCAGCTGGGAGGCTACACCTTC; cdr3_aa: CASSEMQLGGYTF
v_call: TRBV12-3/TRBV12-4; clone_size: many; j_call: TRBJ2-3; d_call: NA; cdr3_nt: TGTGCCAGCAGTCCGGATCACACAGATACGCAGTATTTT; cdr3_aa: CASSPDHTDTQYF
v_call: TRBV3-1; clone_size: NA; j_call: TRBJ2-1; d_call: TRBD2; cdr3_nt: TGTGCCAGCAGCTCGAGATTGAAGGGGCTAGCGGGGTACAATGAGCAGTTCTTC; cdr3_aa: CASSSRLKGLAGYNEQFF
v_call: TRBV28; clone_size: many; j_call: TRBJ2-7; d_call: NA; cdr3_nt: TGTGCCAGCAGGTCAATCACGTCCGACGAGCAGTACTTC; cdr3_aa: CASRSITSDEQYF
v_call: TRBV6-5; clone_size: many; j_call: TRBJ1-3; d_call: TRBD1; cdr3_nt: TGTGCCAGCAGTAACTCCGGGACAGGTTCTGGAAACACCATATATTTT; cdr3_aa: CASSNSGTGSGNTIYF
v_call: TRBV27; clone_size: few; j_call: TRBJ2-3; d_call: NA; cdr3_nt: TGTGCCAGCAGTTTATCGATTAATTTGGGGCCAGTCACAGATACGCAGTATTTT; cdr3_aa: CASSLSINLGPVTDTQYF
v_call: TRBV6-5; clone_size: many; j_call: TRBJ1-6; d_call: TRBD1; cdr3_nt: TGTGCCAGCAGCGAATTCCCGACAGGGGGCAATTCACCCCTCCACTTT; cdr3_aa: CASSEFPTGGNSPLHF
v_call: TRBV15; clone_size: many; j_call: TRBJ2-5; d_call: TRBD1; cdr3_nt: TGTGCCACCAGCTCCCTGGACAGGCCTCAAGAGACCCAGTACTTC; cdr3_aa: CATSSLDRPQETQYF
v_call: TRBV6-2/TRBV6-3; clone_size: many; j_call: TRBJ1-6; d_call: NA; cdr3_nt: TGTGCCAGCAGCTACAGGGATCGAACCCTCCACTTT; cdr3_aa: CASSYRDRTLHF
v_call: TRBV5-5; clone_size: medium-sized; j_call: TRBJ1-2; d_call: TRBD1; cdr3_nt: TGTGCCAGCAGCGGTACAGGGGACTCTGGCTACACCTTC; cdr3_aa: CASSGTGDSGYTF
v_call: TRBV27; clone_size: many; j_call: TRBJ2-2; d_call: TRBD1; cdr3_nt: TGTGCCAGCAGTGCCGGGACAGGGGTAACCGGGGAGCTGTTTTTT; cdr3_aa: CASSAGTGVTGELFF
v_call: TRBV28; clone_size: few; j_call: TRBJ1-5; d_call: TRBD1; cdr3_nt: TGTGCCAGCAGTTTATCAGGGGGGGACGTGATCCATCAGCCCCAGCATTTT; cdr3_aa: CASSLSGGDVIHQPQHF
v_call: TRBV20-1; clone_size: few; j_call: TRBJ1-2; d_call: TRBD1; cdr3_nt: TGCAGTGCCCCGGGGGGACAGGGGAGTTTAGACTATGGCTACACCTTC; cdr3_aa: CSAPGGQGSLDYGYTF
v_call: TRBV2; clone_size: many; j_call: TRBJ1-1; d_call: NA; cdr3_nt: TGTGCCAGCAGTGAGACACAGTTTGAAGCTTTCTTT; cdr3_aa: CASSETQFEAFF
v_call: TRBV28; clone_size: many; j_call: TRBJ2-7; d_call: TRBD1; cdr3_nt: TGTGCCAGCAGGTCCGGGACAGGGATCCGCGAGCAGTACTTC; cdr3_aa: CASRSGTGIREQYF
v_call: TRBV30; clone_size: many; j_call: TRBJ1-1; d_call: NA; cdr3_nt: TGTGCCTGGAGTGGGCAGCACACTGAAGCTTTCTTT; cdr3_aa: CAWSGQHTEAFF
v_call: TRBV5-4; clone_size: many; j_call: TRBJ2-2; d_call: TRBD1; cdr3_nt: TGTGCCAGCAGCTCACAAACCGGGACAGTCTCGAACACCGGGGAGCTGTTTTTT; cdr3_aa: CASSSQTGTVSNTGELFF
v_call: TRBV6-5; clone_size: many; j_call: TRBJ1-2; d_call: NA; cdr3_nt: TGTGCCAGCAGCCCCGGGGGAGGGGTTTATGGCTACACCTTC; cdr3_aa: CASSPGGGVYGYTF
v_call: TRBV19; clone_size: few; j_call: TRBJ1-3; d_call: NA; cdr3_nt: TGTGCCAGTAGTCTCGGAGGGACGCCTGGAAACACCATATATTTT; cdr3_aa: CASSLGGTPGNTIYF
v_call: TRBV29-1; clone_size: many; j_call: TRBJ1-6; d_call: NA; cdr3_nt: TGCAGCGTAGGACAGAGCTCCTATAATTCACCCCTCCACTTT; cdr3_aa: CSVGQSSYNSPLHF
v_call: TRBV11-2; clone_size: NA; j_call: TRBJ2-2; d_call: TRBD2; cdr3_nt: TGTGCCAGCAGCGATCCCACTAGCGGGGTTAACACCGGGGAGCTGTTTTTT; cdr3_aa: CASSDPTSGVNTGELFF
v_call: TRBV5-1; clone_size: NA; j_call: TRBJ2-3; d_call: TRBD2; cdr3_nt: TGCGCCAGCAGCGGACAGTCCGGACTAGCGGGGAGCGTTACGCAGTATTTT; cdr3_aa: CASSGQSGLAGSVTQYF
v_call: TRBV20-1; clone_size: many; j_call: TRBJ2-2; d_call: TRBD1; cdr3_nt: TGCAGTGCTGGTCCGGGACAGGGCCGAACCGGGGAGCTGTTTTTT; cdr3_aa: CSAGPGQGRTGELFF
v_call: TRBV5-1; clone_size: NA; j_call: TRBJ1-1; d_call: TRBD1; cdr3_nt: TGCGCCAGCAGCTTGGGCCAGGGGGCAATCGGGAACACTGAAGCTTTCTTT; cdr3_aa: CASSLGQGAIGNTEAFF
v_call: TRBV6-5; clone_size: many; j_call: TRBJ1-6; d_call: NA; cdr3_nt: TGTGCCAGCAGTTACCTAGGGACAAACTATAATTCACCCCTCCACTTT; cdr3_aa: CASSYLGTNYNSPLHF
v_call: TRBV12-3/TRBV12-4; clone_size: many; j_call: TRBJ1-2; d_call: NA; cdr3_nt: TGTGCCAGCAGTCACGAATCCGGGGGTTACTATGGCTACACCTTC; cdr3_aa: CASSHESGGYYGYTF
v_call: TRBV7-6; clone_size: many; j_call: TRBJ2-7; d_call: NA; cdr3_nt: TGTGCCAGCAGCTTAGGGGTTGGGCGACTAGATTCCCACGAGCAGTACTTC; cdr3_aa: CASSLGVGRLDSHEQYF
v_call: TRBV7-7; clone_size: many; j_call: TRBJ2-3; d_call: NA; cdr3_nt: TGTGCTAGCAGCTTAGGGCGGAGCACAGATACGCAGTATTTT; cdr3_aa: CASSLGRSTDTQYF
v_call: TRBV19; clone_size: many; j_call: TRBJ2-1; d_call: NA; cdr3_nt: TGTGCCAGTAGTCCTCAGGCTGGGGATGAGCAGTTCTTC; cdr3_aa: CASSPQAGDEQFF
v_call: TRBV7-9; clone_size: many; j_call: TRBJ1-3; d_call: NA; cdr3_nt: TGTGCCAGCAGCTTTACCGGGCGACGCTCTGGAAACACCATATATTTT; cdr3_aa: CASSFTGRRSGNTIYF
v_call: TRBV12-3/TRBV12-4; clone_size: few; j_call: TRBJ1-2; d_call: NA; cdr3_nt: TGTGCCAGCAGTCCGGACAGTAACTATGGCTACACCTTC; cdr3_aa: CASSPDSNYGYTF
v_call: TRBV7-9; clone_size: many; j_call: TRBJ2-1; d_call: NA; cdr3_nt: TGTGCCAGCAGCTCTTTGACAAGGAATGAGCAGTTCTTC; cdr3_aa: CASSSLTRNEQFF
v_call: TRBV11-2; clone_size: few; j_call: TRBJ2-2; d_call: NA; cdr3_nt: TGTGCCAGCAGCTTAATAGGCGGCAAGAACACCGGGGAGCTGTTTTTT; cdr3_aa: CASSLIGGKNTGELFF
v_call: TRBV25-1; clone_size: many; j_call: TRBJ1-2; d_call: NA; cdr3_nt: TGTGCCAGCAGTGATTCTCGACAGGCTTATGGCTACACCTTC; cdr3_aa: CASSDSRQAYGYTF
v_call: TRBV7-7; clone_size: many; j_call: TRBJ2-5; d_call: TRBD1; cdr3_nt: TGTGCTAGCAGCACCGGGACAGGGGGCAAAGAGACCCAGTACTTC; cdr3_aa: CASSTGTGGKETQYF
v_call: TRBV12-3/TRBV12-4; clone_size: many; j_call: TRBJ1-1; d_call: NA; cdr3_nt: TGTGCCAGCAGTAAGGCCGCGAACACTGAAGCTTTCTTT; cdr3_aa: CASSKAANTEAFF
v_call: TRBV5-1; clone_size: many; j_call: TRBJ2-3; d_call: NA; cdr3_nt: TGCGCCAGCAGCTTGGGGTTAGCAGCAGATACGCAGTATTTT; cdr3_aa: CASSLGLAADTQYF
v_call: TRBV5-1; clone_size: many; j_call: TRBJ2-3; d_call: TRBD2; cdr3_nt: TGCGCCAGCACCCTCGGCGGGGGAAAAACAGATACGCAGTATTTT; cdr3_aa: CASTLGGGKTDTQYF
v_call: TRBV30; clone_size: many; j_call: TRBJ2-7; d_call: NA; cdr3_nt: TGTGCCTGGAGCTCCGGGACGCGTTCCTACGAGCAGTACTTC; cdr3_aa: CAWSSGTRSYEQYF